Listed below are T cell receptor beta chains from one sample, sequenced in a study of T cells in Graves' hyperthyroidism and ophthalmopathy. In TCRdb, the multiplex PCR reads were re-called with MiXCR into one record per CDR3 protein. This sample has 600,000 to 850,000 distinct CDR3 sequences, with approximately 19% found just once. The sequenced sample was blood. The receptors come from a woman in her fifties or sixties with Graves' hyperthyroidism that later progressed to Graves' ophthalmopathy. The CDR3 runs from the conserved cysteine through the conserved F or W. The D gene is left open where the match is weak. Clone size is not always given. Where it is, it says once, few, many or a class for expanded clones.

J: TRBJ2-5
size: .
V: TRBV12-3/TRBV12-4
D: .
DNA: TGTGCCAGCAGTCCTGGTCGGATGGAGACCCAGTACTTC
CDR3: CASSPGRMETQYF

J: TRBJ1-1
size: once
V: TRBV20-1
D: .
DNA: TGCAGTGCTATTCCAAGACAGGTCACGGCTTTCTTT
CDR3: CSAIPRQVTAFF

J: TRBJ2-2
size: few
V: TRBV18
D: .
DNA: TGTGCCAGCTCACCACATCACAGGCAAACCGGGGAGCTGTTTTTT
CDR3: CASSPHHRQTGELFF

J: TRBJ2-5
size: many
V: TRBV3-1
D: TRBD2
DNA: TGTGCCAGCAGCCTCGCGGGACTAGCGGTTCGGGAGACCCAGTACTTC
CDR3: CASSLAGLAVRETQYF

J: TRBJ1-6
size: .
V: TRBV6-1
D: .
DNA: TGTGCCAGCAGTGAAACTTGGGCAGCTAATTCACCCCTCCACTTT
CDR3: CASSETWAANSPLHF

J: TRBJ1-1
size: many
V: TRBV11-3
D: TRBD1
DNA: TGTGCCAGCAGCCCGCAGGGGGCCTGCACTGAAGCTTTCTTT
CDR3: CASSPQGACTEAFF

J: TRBJ1-1
size: many
V: TRBV2
D: .
DNA: TGTGCCAGCAGTGAAGGGAAGGGGGGAACTGAAGCTTTCTTT
CDR3: CASSEGKGGTEAFF

J: TRBJ2-1
size: many
V: TRBV3-1
D: .
DNA: TGTGCCAGCACCCCGAGAGGCGGGAATGAGCAGTTCTTC
CDR3: CASTPRGGNEQFF

J: TRBJ2-3
size: many
V: TRBV7-2
D: .
DNA: TGTGCCAGCAGCTTGGCAGGGAGGACAGATACGCAGTATTTT
CDR3: CASSLAGRTDTQYF

J: TRBJ1-4
size: few
V: TRBV11-2
D: .
DNA: TGTGCCAGCAGCTTAGATCTAGGTGGCCGCCCTAATGAAAAACTGTTTTTT
CDR3: CASSLDLGGRPNEKLFF

J: TRBJ2-6
size: many
V: TRBV20-1
D: TRBD1
DNA: TGCAGTGCTAGGACAGGGCCCGGGGCCAACGTCCTGACTTTC
CDR3: CSARTGPGANVLTF

J: TRBJ1-1
size: many
V: TRBV20-1
D: .
DNA: TGCAGTGCTAGTAACATGAACGGCCTAGAAGCTTTCTTT
CDR3: CSASNMNGLEAFF

J: TRBJ1-6
size: few
V: TRBV30
D: .
DNA: TGTGCCTGGAGTGTAGCGACTTTAGCCCTCCACTTT
CDR3: CAWSVATLALHF

J: TRBJ2-2
size: .
V: TRBV6-1
D: .
DNA: TGTGCCAGCAGGGTAGGGGCCGGGGAGCTGTTTTTT
CDR3: CASRVGAGELFF

J: TRBJ1-1
size: few
V: TRBV6-5
D: .
DNA: TGTGCCAGCAGTTACGACGGGGACCCCGGTTGGGACACTGAAGCTTTCTTT
CDR3: CASSYDGDPGWDTEAFF

J: TRBJ1-5
size: many
V: TRBV2
D: .
DNA: TGTGCCAGCAGCCCGTCGGAGGCCCGGCCTAGTCAGCCCCAGCATTTT
CDR3: CASSPSEARPSQPQHF

J: TRBJ2-3
size: many
V: TRBV7-2
D: TRBD2
DNA: TGTGCCAGCAGCTCGCTAGCGGGGTATAGCACAGATACGCAGTATTTT
CDR3: CASSSLAGYSTDTQYF

J: TRBJ2-6
size: .
V: TRBV30
D: .
DNA: TGTGCCTGGAGTGTACACGGCTCTGGGGCCAACGTCCTGACTTTC
CDR3: CAWSVHGSGANVLTF

J: TRBJ1-1
size: many
V: TRBV6-1
D: .
DNA: TGTGCCAGCAGTTCCACCGGGACCGAGGACGAGGGAGGTGTCTTT
CDR3: CASSSTGTEDEGGVF

J: TRBJ2-1
size: .
V: TRBV11-2
D: TRBD1
DNA: TGTGCCAGCAGGAAGACAGGGGCCGAGGAGCAGTTCTTC
CDR3: CASRKTGAEEQFF

J: TRBJ1-5
size: .
V: TRBV2
D: .
DNA: TGTGCCAGCAAGCGCAGGGAGGCTCAGCCCCAGCATTTT
CDR3: CASKRREAQPQHF

J: TRBJ2-3
size: many
V: TRBV6-1
D: .
DNA: TGTGCCAGCAGTGTGGACACGACTAGCACAGATACGCAGTATTTT
CDR3: CASSVDTTSTDTQYF

J: TRBJ1-1
size: many
V: TRBV9
D: .
DNA: TGTGCCAGCAACCGAGGACAGAACACTGAAGCTTTCTTT
CDR3: CASNRGQNTEAFF

J: TRBJ1-2
size: few
V: TRBV19
D: .
DNA: TGTGCCAGTAGTATACGAAGCGGGAGCTACACCTTC
CDR3: CASSIRSGSYTF

J: TRBJ1-1
size: many
V: TRBV5-1
D: TRBD1
DNA: TGCGCCAGCAGCTTGGTTGTAGGGGGCAGGACTGAAGCTTTCTTT
CDR3: CASSLVVGGRTEAFF

J: TRBJ1-1
size: .
V: TRBV7-9
D: .
DNA: TGTGCCAGCAGTTACGACCCCAGCACTGAAGCTTTCTTT
CDR3: CASSYDPSTEAFF

J: TRBJ1-1
size: few
V: TRBV5-6
D: .
DNA: TGTGCCAGCAGCTTGAACAGAGCGGGTACTGAAGCTTTCTTT
CDR3: CASSLNRAGTEAFF

J: TRBJ1-4
size: few
V: TRBV12-3/TRBV12-4
D: .
DNA: TGTGCCAGCAGTTTATGGAGGGGCCCAGCAACTAATGAAAAACTGTTTTTT
CDR3: CASSLWRGPATNEKLFF

J: TRBJ1-4
size: many
V: TRBV18
D: .
DNA: TGTGCCAGCTCACGAGGGGGGCCTGGGACTAATGAAAAACTGTTTTTT
CDR3: CASSRGGPGTNEKLFF

J: TRBJ2-1
size: few
V: TRBV6-1
D: TRBD2
DNA: TGTGCCAGCAGTGTCCGTACTAGCGGGGGTTATAATGAGCAGTTCTTC
CDR3: CASSVRTSGGYNEQFF

J: TRBJ2-3
size: .
V: TRBV5-1
D: TRBD2
DNA: TGCGCCAGCAGCACGACTAGCGGGGGGTTCACAGATACGCAGTATTTT
CDR3: CASSTTSGGFTDTQYF

J: TRBJ2-1
size: .
V: TRBV19
D: TRBD2
DNA: TGTGCCAGTAGTACTGCCCCTTGGACTAGCGGGGGGGAGCAGTTCTTC
CDR3: CASSTAPWTSGGEQFF

J: TRBJ2-4
size: .
V: TRBV29-1
D: .
DNA: TGCAGCGTTGGGGAGAGCGGAAACATTCAGTACTTC
CDR3: CSVGESGNIQYF

J: TRBJ2-5
size: few
V: TRBV6-2/TRBV6-3
D: TRBD2
DNA: TGTGCCAGCAGGAAAGGGACTAGCAGGAAAGAGACCCAGTACTTC
CDR3: CASRKGTSRKETQYF

J: TRBJ1-1
size: .
V: TRBV6-2/TRBV6-3
D: TRBD1
DNA: TGTGCCAGCAGTTACACCTCAGGACAGGGCCCTATGAACACTGAAGCTTTCTTT
CDR3: CASSYTSGQGPMNTEAFF

J: TRBJ1-1
size: .
V: TRBV29-1
D: .
DNA: TGCAGCGTTGGAAAAGGTGGTAACACTGAAGCTTTCTTT
CDR3: CSVGKGGNTEAFF

J: TRBJ2-2
size: many
V: TRBV5-6
D: .
DNA: TGTGCCAGCAGCTTAGGGAGCTACGGGGAGCTGTTTTTT
CDR3: CASSLGSYGELFF

J: TRBJ2-2
size: .
V: TRBV4-1
D: .
DNA: TGTGCCAGCAGCTTAGTGGGCAGGGAGGACACCGGGGAGCTGTTTTTT
CDR3: CASSLVGREDTGELFF

J: TRBJ2-7
size: .
V: TRBV29-1
D: .
DNA: TGCAGCGTTGAAGAGCCCAGGTCCTACGAGCAGTACTTC
CDR3: CSVEEPRSYEQYF

J: TRBJ2-3
size: many
V: TRBV5-6
D: .
DNA: TGTGCCAGCAGCTTGGTCGCCGTAGCTTCCACAGATACGCAGTATTTT
CDR3: CASSLVAVASTDTQYF

J: TRBJ2-5
size: many
V: TRBV11-2
D: TRBD2
DNA: TGTGCCAGCAGCTATTTAGCGGGGGAACCCCAAGAGACCCAGTACTTC
CDR3: CASSYLAGEPQETQYF

J: TRBJ1-1
size: many
V: TRBV13
D: TRBD1
DNA: TGTGCCAGCAGCAACCGGGACAGAAACACTGAAGCTTTCTTT
CDR3: CASSNRDRNTEAFF

J: TRBJ2-6
size: .
V: TRBV5-1
D: TRBD1
DNA: TGCGCCAGCAGCTTGGCACAGGGGGCTGGGGCCAACGTCCTGACTTTC
CDR3: CASSLAQGAGANVLTF

J: TRBJ2-3
size: .
V: TRBV12-3/TRBV12-4
D: .
DNA: TGTGCCAGCAGTCCCCGTACGGGGGACGCGGGATACCTCACAGATACGCAGTATTTT
CDR3: CASSPRTGDAGYLTDTQYF

J: TRBJ2-3
size: many
V: TRBV7-3
D: TRBD2
DNA: TGTGCCAGCAGCTTACTAGCGGGGGGATCAGATACGCAGTATTTT
CDR3: CASSLLAGGSDTQYF